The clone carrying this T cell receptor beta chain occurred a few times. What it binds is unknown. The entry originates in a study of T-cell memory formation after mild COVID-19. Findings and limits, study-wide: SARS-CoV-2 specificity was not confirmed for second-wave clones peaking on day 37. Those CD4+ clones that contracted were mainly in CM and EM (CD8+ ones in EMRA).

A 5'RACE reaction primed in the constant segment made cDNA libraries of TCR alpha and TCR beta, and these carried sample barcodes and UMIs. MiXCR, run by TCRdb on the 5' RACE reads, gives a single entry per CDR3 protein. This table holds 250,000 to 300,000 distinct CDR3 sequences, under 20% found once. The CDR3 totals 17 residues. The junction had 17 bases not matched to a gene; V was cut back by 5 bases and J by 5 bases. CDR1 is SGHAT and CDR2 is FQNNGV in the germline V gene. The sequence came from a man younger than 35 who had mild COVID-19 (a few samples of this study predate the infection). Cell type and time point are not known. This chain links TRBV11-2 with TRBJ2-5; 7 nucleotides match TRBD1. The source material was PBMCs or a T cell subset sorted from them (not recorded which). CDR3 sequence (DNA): TGTGCCAGCAGCCCATTCCGGGACAGTCAATCCCGGGAGACCCAGTACTTC. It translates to CASSPFRDSQSRETQYF. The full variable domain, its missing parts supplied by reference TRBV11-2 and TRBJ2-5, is EAGVAQSPRYKIIEKRQSVAFWCNPISGHATLYWYQQILGQGPKLLIQFQNNGVVDDSQLPKDRFSAERLKGVDSTLKIQPAKLEDSAVYLCASSPFRDSQSRETQYFGPGTRLLVL.